This T cell receptor (beta chain) was sequenced for a study of post-analysis software for immune sequencing data. Whole-study context: Patients had relapsing-remitting, secondary progressive or progressive-relapsing multiple sclerosis; some lacked subtype. Findings and limits, study-wide: F measure showed strong co-clustering of same-batch samples. Compared with controls, patients had more of roughly 5 TRBV segments, including TRBV5-6, TRBV5-1 and TRBV20-1.

Only one count was recorded for this clonotype. No antigen is known for it. Libraries were made from TCR beta cDNA, and they carried unique molecular identifiers. TCRdb reprocessed the PCR reads via MiXCR and lists one record per CDR3 protein. Among fewer than 850,000 distinct CDR3 sequences listed, 46% were seen once. The CDR3 has 15 residues. The germline CDR1 and CDR2 sequences are LNHNV and YYDKDF (reference sequence). Trimming removed 1 base at V and 8 bases at J, with 15 bases between. The V call is TRBV15, the J call TRBJ2-4, with D hard to call. This receptor was taken from a girl aged 5-17 years with multiple sclerosis. The sequencing input was blood. This CDR3 reads CATSRGKGSLDIQYF. In nucleotides, the CDR3 is TGTGCCACCAGCAGAGGAAAAGGGTCCTTGGACATTCAGTACTTC. Combining the CDR3 with reference TRBV15 and TRBJ2-4 gives the whole variable domain DAMVIQNPRYQVTQFGKPVTLSCSQTLNHNVMYWYQQKSSQAPKLLFHYYDKDFNNEADTPDNFQSRRPNTSFCFLDIRSPGLGDTAMYLCATSRGKGSLDIQYFGAGTRLSVL.